The 8 T cell receptor beta chains below were found in one sample sequenced in a study of blood T cell repertoires in COVID-19. The repertoire was sequenced with immunoSEQ multiplex PCR; TCRdb's copy has only in-frame clones and lacks some. The data show fewer than 300,000 clones, with roughly 84% seen just once and roughly 3.1% held by the top ten. Sequencing was done on a sample of peripheral blood. The receptors were sampled from a woman younger than 30 with acute or convalescent COVID-19.

The V gene is TRBV7-8, the J gene TRBJ1-3; weak D call: TRBD1 (5 bases). Germline CDR1 reads SGHVS; CDR2 reads FQNEAQ. The CDR3 totals 15 residues. The germline V and J ends were trimmed by 4 bases and 0 bases, with 10 bases remaining between them. The CDR3 DNA sequence: TGTGCCAGCAGCTCGGGACTCAGCTCTGGAAACACCATATATTTT. Residues: CASSSGLSSGNTIYF.

In this sample, this clone turned up once. The chain joins TRBV30 to TRBJ2-7; D is possibly TRBD2 (6 bases). V was pared by 6 bases and J by 3 bases, with 18 bases between. This CDR3 region has 14 residues. Germline V gene lookup returns CDR1 GTSNPN and CDR2 SVGIG (reference sequence). The CDR3 loop is CACPLRGGNYEQYF. CDR3 DNA: TGTGCCTGTCCTTTGCGCGGAGGGAACTACGAGCAGTACTTC.

This chain joins TRBV4-1 and TRBJ1-6; D perhaps matches TRBD1 (6 bases). The CDR3 contains 15 residues. CDR1 and CDR2 (germline): MGHRA, YSYEKL. V lost 3 bases and J 6 bases, leaving 12 bases between the germline ends. CDR3 nucleotides: TGCGCCAGCAGCCAGCCGAACAGGGCTAATTCACCCCTCCACTTT. Its translation: CASSQPNRANSPLHF.

This sequence joins TRBV19 and TRBJ2-2, with 7 bases that match TRBD1. The CDR3 has 17 amino acids. Trimming cost V 2 bases and J 5 bases; bases outside gene matches: 11. CDR1 is LNHDA and CDR2 is SQIVND in the germline V gene (reference sequence). The CDR3 DNA is TGTGCCAGTAGTATAATAGGGGGCCGGGCCCCGACCGGGGAGCTGTTTTTT. It encodes CASSIIGGRAPTGELFF.

V and J are TRBV30 and TRBJ2-7, with TRBD2 identical over 13 bases. This CDR3 has 11 residues. Per germline, CDR1 GTSNPN and CDR2 SVGIG (reference sequence). V lost 8 bases to trimming and J lost 11 bases; unmatched junction nucleotides: 6. CDR3 DNA sequence: TGTGCCCCCCGGACTAGCGGGAGTAAGTACTTC. Amino acids: CAPRTSGSKYF.

This sequence joins TRBV29-1 and TRBJ1-2; weak D call: TRBD1 (6 bases). The germline V gene encodes CDR1 SQVTM and CDR2 ANQGSEA. CDR3 size: 14 residues. Trimming left V 8 bases short and J 2 bases short, with 18 bases between. The CDR3 DNA sequence: TGCAGCTTCGTTCCCAGGGGCGAGAACTATGGCTACACCTTC. Translated, it gives CSFVPRGENYGYTF.

This chain uses TRBV19 with TRBJ1-6; possible D gene TRBD1, 5 bases. The V gene lost 6 bases and the J gene lost 4 bases, with 13 bases spanning the gap. This CDR3 is 15 amino acids long. Per the germline V gene, CDR1 is LNHDA and CDR2 is SQIVND (reference sequence). CDR3 DNA sequence: TGTGCCAGTAGCGACGGGACTGCGTATAATTCACCCCTCCACTTT. Translated, it gives CASSDGTAYNSPLHF.

This clone was picked up one time. This specimen includes other DNA sequences encoding the same CDR3. The chain links TRBV7-2 to TRBJ2-7, with 8 nucleotides matching TRBD1. V shed 1 base, J shed 1 base, and the junction held 3 bases outside the gene matches. CDR3 length: 15 residues. Germline loops: CDR1 SGHTA, CDR2 FQGNSA. The CDR3 is CASSLGDRSSYEQYF. DNA for the CDR3: TGTGCCAGCAGCTTAGGGGACAGGTCTTCCTACGAGCAGTACTTC.